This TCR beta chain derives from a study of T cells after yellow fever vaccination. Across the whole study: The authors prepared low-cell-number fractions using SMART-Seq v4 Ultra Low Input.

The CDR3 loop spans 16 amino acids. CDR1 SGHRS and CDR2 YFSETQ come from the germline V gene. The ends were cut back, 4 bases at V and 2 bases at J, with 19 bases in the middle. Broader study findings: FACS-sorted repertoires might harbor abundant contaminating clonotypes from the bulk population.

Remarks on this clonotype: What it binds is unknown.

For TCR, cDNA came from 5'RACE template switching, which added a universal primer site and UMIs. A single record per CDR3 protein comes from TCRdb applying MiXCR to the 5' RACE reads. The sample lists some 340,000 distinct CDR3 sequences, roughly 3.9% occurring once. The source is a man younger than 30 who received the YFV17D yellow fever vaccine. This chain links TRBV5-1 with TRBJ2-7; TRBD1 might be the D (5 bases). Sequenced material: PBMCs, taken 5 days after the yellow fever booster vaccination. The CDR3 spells CASSTKSGNGAYEQYF. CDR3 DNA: TGCGCCAGCAGCACCAAGTCAGGGAATGGAGCCTACGAGCAGTACTTC.